This TCR beta chain originates from a study of shared clonotypes between healthy human individuals. Study results and caveats: Rarefaction analysis demonstrated incomplete sorted-subset sequencing notwithstanding large depth. Naive CD4 clonotypes were shared across several donors at about 5%.

A note on this clone: Antigen: not known.

Germline V gene data show CDR1 as SGHRS and CDR2 as YFSETQ. The CDR3 runs to 14 residues. Trimming removed 2 bases from V and 1 base from J, with 6 bases in between. Authors' methods: There were no quality scores in the junction-only immunoSEQ sequences, so filtering differed. Profiling relied on immunoSEQ multiplex PCR, and the TCRdb table lists in-frame clones only, not all of them. That table supplies the V and J calls and clone size; D and trimming were determined from the DNA. The sample lists a few million clones, nearly 97% occurring once. Sequencing input: naive CD4+ T cells sorted from blood. Noted subset: CD45RA+ positively selected. The V call is TRBV5-1, the J call TRBJ1-4, with D tentatively TRBD1 (6 bases). The TCR sequence derives from a man younger than 35 in good health. The CDR3 sequence is CASSFRGTNEKLFF. The CDR3 DNA follows: TGCGCCAGCAGCTTCAGGGGAACTAATGAAAAACTGTTTTTT.